This T cell receptor (beta chain) was documented in a study of T cell clonality in common variable immunodeficiency. Caucasian heritage predominated among both patients and controls. With regard to this clone: Its antigen is unknown. The read terminates 3 residues ahead of where the CDR3 ends, so the germline J gene completes it.

Sequencing was performed with immunoSEQ multiplex PCR; in TCRdb, only in-frame clones are kept and a portion is missing. The sample includes 15,000 to 20,000 clones, none of them occurring once. Study-level results: CVID patient heterogeneity limited repertoire-clinical complication correlations. Fewer deletions and N-nucleotide insertions were reportedly seen in common variable immunodeficiency TCR beta sequences.

The CDR3 runs 15 residues. Germline V gene data show CDR1 as SGHAT and CDR2 as FQDESV (reference sequence). With 5 bases clipped from V and 4 bases from J, the junction kept 8 bases outside the gene matches. This clonotype was obtained from a human donor with common variable immunodeficiency. The source material was peripheral blood mononuclear cells. The chain carries TRBV11-1 and TRBJ2-1; 7 bases line up with TRBD1. The sequenced part of the CDR3 DNA is TGTGCCAGCAGCCTCCGGGACAGCGAATACAATGAG. Its protein is CASSLRDSEYNE. The whole CDR3 protein reads CASSLRDSEYNEQFF.